The rows below give T cell receptor beta chains drawn from one sample of a study of CD4 T cells in relation to SARS-CoV-2 and coronaviruses. Some clones are missing from TCRdb's copy, which holds only in-frame ones; the method was immunoSEQ multiplex PCR. The data hold about 24,000 clones, with about three quarters observed a single time. Antigens of these TCRs are unknown. Source material: CD4+ T cells from PBMCs, cultured in vitro. The receptors come from a human donor in good health. Each CDR3 is given with its conserved first and last residue. A D gene is named only where the DNA matches it firmly. Some rows mark clone size as missing; the rest say once, few, many or name a class of expanded clone.

v_call	d_call	clone_size	j_call	cdr3_aa	cdr3_nt
TRBV10-1	TRBD1	.	TRBJ2-2	CASSESRLGQNGELFF	TGCGCCAGCAGTGAGTCGAGGCTGGGACAGAACGGGGAGCTGTTTTTT
TRBV2	TRBD1	.	TRBJ1-2	CASWTGVGGYTF	TGTGCCAGCTGGACAGGGGTGGGTGGCTACACCTTC
TRBV28	.	.	TRBJ2-7	CASSLWGAEQYF	TGTGCCAGCAGTTTATGGGGGGCCGAGCAGTACTTC
TRBV19	.	.	TRBJ2-7	CASSIGTPLYNEQYF	TGTGCCAGTAGTATAGGGACACCCCTCTACAACGAGCAGTACTTC
TRBV15	.	.	TRBJ2-7	CATSRVGGIGEQYF	TGTGCCACCAGCAGAGTAGGCGGGATCGGCGAGCAGTACTTC
TRBV3-1/TRBV3-2	TRBD2	once	TRBJ2-5	CASSQTSGSGKETQYF	TGTGCCAGCAGCCAAACTAGCGGGAGTGGGAAAGAGACCCAGTACTTC
TRBV19	.	.	TRBJ2-1	CASSINAPSYNEQFF	TGTGCCAGTAGTATTAACGCCCCCTCCTACAATGAGCAGTTCTTC
TRBV19	.	.	TRBJ2-5	CASSINIKGETQYF	TGTGCCAGTAGTATAAACATAAAGGGAGAGACCCAGTACTTC
TRBV18	TRBD1	few	TRBJ1-4	CASSRRRTDRGHEKLFF	TGTGCCAGCTCACGCCGAAGGACGGACAGGGGGCATGAAAAACTGTTTTTT
TRBV5-1	.	.	TRBJ2-7	CASSFGYRETYEQYF	TGCGCCAGCAGCTTTGGGTACAGGGAAACCTACGAGCAGTACTTC
TRBV7-2	TRBD2	once	TRBJ2-7	CASSLGAGAYEQYF	TGTGCCAGCAGCTTAGGAGCGGGAGCCTACGAGCAGTACTTC
TRBV2	.	few	TRBJ1-5	CASSSGPSPSNQPQHF	TGTGCCAGCAGTTCCGGGCCGTCACCGAGCAATCAGCCCCAGCATTTT
TRBV28	TRBD2	few	TRBJ2-7	CASAGGPHEQYF	TGTGCCAGCGCGGGAGGGCCCCACGAGCAGTACTTC
TRBV7-9	TRBD2	once	TRBJ2-7	CASSHPGTSGRGEQYF	TGTGCCAGCAGCCACCCCGGGACTAGCGGGAGAGGGGAGCAGTACTTC
TRBV5-1	.	.	TRBJ1-2	CASSAESGTRGYTF	TGCGCCAGCAGCGCGGAATCAGGGACTCGGGGCTACACCTTC
TRBV2	.	once	TRBJ2-4	CASSVSLVQNIQYF	TGTGCCAGCAGTGTATCACTGGTGCAAAACATTCAGTACTTC
TRBV5-6	.	.	TRBJ2-7	CASRRRGYEQYF	TGTGCCAGCAGACGGAGGGGATACGAGCAGTACTTC
TRBV10-1	TRBD1	few	TRBJ2-4	CASSGTGPKNIQYF	TGCGCCAGCAGTGGGACAGGTCCAAAAAACATTCAGTACTTC
TRBV5-1	.	.	TRBJ1-1	CASRQQSEAFF	TGCGCCAGCAGACAACAGAGTGAAGCTTTCTTT
TRBV3-1/TRBV3-2	.	.	TRBJ2-7	CASSQGIEPAYEQYF	TGTGCCAGCAGCCAGGGGATAGAGCCAGCTTACGAGCAGTACTTC
TRBV20-1	.	.	TRBJ2-7	CSARTLYEQYF	TGCAGTGCTAGAACCCTCTACGAGCAGTACTTC
TRBV11-2	.	.	TRBJ2-5	CASSLDVGPQETQYF	TGTGCCAGCAGCTTAGATGTGGGACCCCAAGAGACCCAGTACTTC
TRBV5-4	.	.	TRBJ2-7	CASRRERTSYEQYF	TGTGCCAGCCGACGTGAGAGAACCTCCTACGAGCAGTACTTC
TRBV3-1/TRBV3-2	TRBD1	.	TRBJ1-1	CASSQGETGWSEAFF	TGTGCCAGCAGCCAAGGTGAGACAGGGTGGTCGGAAGCTTTCTTT
TRBV18	TRBD2	.	TRBJ2-1	CASSITGLAGVNEQFF	TGTGCCAGCTCAATCACGGGACTAGCGGGAGTTAATGAGCAGTTCTTC
TRBV18	.	.	TRBJ1-4	CASSPRAVATNEKLFF	TGTGCCAGCTCACCACGGGCCGTCGCAACTAATGAAAAACTGTTTTTT
TRBV5-1	.	.	TRBJ1-3	CASSFIGSSGNTIYF	TGCGCCAGCAGCTTTATCGGGAGCTCTGGAAACACCATATATTTT
TRBV2	.	few	TRBJ1-1	CASRGDNEAFF	TGTGCCAGCAGGGGGGACAATGAAGCTTTCTTT
TRBV7-9	.	.	TRBJ2-5	CASSPSRGLTRETQYF	TGTGCCAGCAGCCCCTCCCGGGGGCTTACTCGAGAGACCCAGTACTTC
TRBV24-1	.	.	TRBJ1-2	CATSEGDLGGYTF	TGTGCCACCAGTGAAGGGGATCTAGGTGGCTACACCTTC
TRBV7-8	.	once	TRBJ2-7	CASSYYYEQYF	TGTGCCAGCAGCTACTACTACGAGCAGTACTTC
TRBV7-9	TRBD2	few	TRBJ2-1	CASSPTGLGYNEQFF	TGTGCCAGCAGCCCGACGGGACTAGGCTACAATGAGCAGTTCTTC
TRBV12-3/TRBV12-4	.	.	TRBJ2-2	CASTLRRGGELFF	TGTGCCAGCACCCTTCGTAGGGGCGGGGAGCTGTTTTTT
TRBV19	TRBD2	.	TRBJ2-1	CASSTSAGDPIQQFF	TGTGCCAGTAGTACCTCAGCGGGAGACCCCATCCAGCAGTTCTTC
TRBV2	.	.	TRBJ2-3	CASSDGVLTDTQYF	TGTGCCAGCAGTGATGGGGTACTCACAGATACGCAGTATTTT
TRBV3-1/TRBV3-2	.	.	TRBJ2-1	CASSQWGNEQFF	TGTGCCAGCAGCCAATGGGGTAATGAGCAGTTCTTC
TRBV30	.	.	TRBJ1-5	CAWSDDSRNQPQHF	TGTGCCTGGAGTGACGACAGTCGCAATCAGCCCCAGCATTTT
TRBV28	.	.	TRBJ2-3	CASSLNGQSYTDTQYF	TGTGCCAGCAGCCTTAACGGACAGAGTTACACAGATACGCAGTATTTT
TRBV11-3	.	.	TRBJ2-1	CASSSTRFGAFTYNEQFF	TGTGCCAGCAGCTCAACCAGGTTCGGGGCTTTTACCTACAATGAGCAGTTCTTC
TRBV27	TRBD1	.	TRBJ2-5	CASSPGTGGAETQYF	TGTGCCAGCAGTCCGGGGACAGGGGGCGCGGAGACCCAGTACTTC
TRBV9	TRBD1	.	TRBJ2-2	CASSSQGATGELFF	TGTGCCAGCAGCTCCCAGGGGGCGACCGGGGAGCTGTTTTTT
TRBV11-2	.	.	TRBJ1-6	CASSIHAGSPLHF	TGTGCCAGCAGCATACATGCGGGTTCACCCCTCCACTTT
TRBV11-3	TRBD2	.	TRBJ2-3	CASSLRILAGGLDTQYF	TGTGCCAGCAGCTTAAGAATTCTAGCGGGAGGATTGGATACGCAGTATTTT
TRBV15	TRBD1	.	TRBJ1-2	CATSRRDSYGYTF	TGTGCCACCAGCAGGCGGGACAGCTATGGCTACACCTTC
TRBV4-1	.	.	TRBJ1-5	CASSQGLDQPQHF	TGCGCCAGCAGCCAAGGTTTGGATCAGCCCCAGCATTTT
TRBV1	.	.	TRBJ1-2	CTSSQDAGLGYTF	TGCACCAGCAGCCAAGATGCCGGTCTGGGCTACACCTTC
TRBV20-1	.	few	TRBJ1-3	CSASPSGNTIYF	TGCAGTGCTAGTCCATCTGGAAACACCATATATTTT
TRBV29-1	.	.	TRBJ1-1	CSVRPDLNTEAFF	TGCAGCGTTCGACCTGATTTGAACACTGAAGCTTTCTTT
TRBV9	TRBD1	.	TRBJ2-6	CASRDSRTGYSGANVLTF	TGTGCCAGCAGAGATTCCAGGACAGGGTACTCTGGGGCCAACGTCCTGACTTTC
TRBV12-3/TRBV12-4	TRBD1	.	TRBJ1-2	CASKKGAQGYTF	TGTGCCAGCAAGAAGGGGGCTCAAGGCTACACCTTC
TRBV4-1	.	.	TRBJ1-2	CASSQVVRTDYGYTF	TGCGCCAGCAGCCAAGTGGTTAGGACAGACTATGGCTACACCTTC
TRBV7-9	.	.	TRBJ2-7	CASSPGAGPFREQYF	TGTGCCAGCAGCCCGGGCGCAGGGCCTTTCCGCGAGCAGTACTTC
TRBV6-4	.	.	TRBJ1-2	CASTAGPGYTF	TGTGCCAGCACCGCAGGGCCTGGCTACACCTTC
TRBV30	TRBD2	.	TRBJ2-3	CAWSVGLAGTGDTQYF	TGTGCCTGGAGTGTAGGACTAGCGGGAACCGGAGATACGCAGTATTTT
TRBV10-2	TRBD1	few	TRBJ1-6	CASSERTGINSPLHF	TGCGCCAGCAGTGAGCGGACAGGCATTAATTCACCCCTCCACTTT
TRBV7-9	.	.	TRBJ2-6	CASSLGTSIGANVLTF	TGTGCCAGCAGCTTGGGAACTAGCATTGGGGCCAACGTCCTGACTTTC
TRBV24-1	.	few	TRBJ2-7	CATSDAGTANNLREQYF	TGTGCCACCAGTGACGCGGGGACAGCAAACAACCTACGGGAGCAGTACTTC
TRBV6-5	.	.	TRBJ1-2	CASSPPGSGYGYTF	TGTGCCAGCAGTCCCCCGGGGAGTGGGTATGGCTACACCTTC
TRBV7-9	.	.	TRBJ2-2	CASSTSGELFF	TGTGCCAGCAGCACCTCCGGGGAGCTGTTTTTT
TRBV7-2	TRBD2	.	TRBJ2-1	CASSPLAGVYNEQFF	TGTGCCAGCAGCCCACTAGCGGGAGTCTACAATGAGCAGTTCTTC